The rows below give T cell receptor beta chains drawn from one sample of a study of blood T cells in healthy people across ages. TCRdb itself ran the 5' RACE reads through MiXCR, one entry per CDR3 protein. In the table there are 730,000 or so distinct CDR3 sequences, about 42% of which are singletons. Sequencing was carried out using blood. The receptors originated from a woman aged 60 to 75 in good health. Each CDR3 is given with its conserved first and last residue. D genes are given only for firm matches. Expanded clones get a size class; other rows say once, few or many, or leave the size out.

j_call d_call v_call clone_size cdr3_length cdr3_nt cdr3_aa
TRBJ1-1 - TRBV6-5 many 13 TGTGCCAGCAGTTACGGGGCTCACACTGAAGCTTTCTTT CASSYGAHTEAFF
TRBJ2-3 - TRBV6-2/TRBV6-3 - 15 TGTGCCAGCAGTTTCGCAGGGTGGGCTGTGGATACGCAGTATTTT CASSFAGWAVDTQYF
TRBJ2-5 - TRBV4-2 - 15 TGTGCCAGCAGCACCCGAGGGGGATTAGAGGAGACCCAGTACTTC CASSTRGGLEETQYF
TRBJ1-2 - TRBV5-1 few 14 TGCGCCAGTAGGACGGACAGCGTCTTCTATGGCTACACCTTC CASRTDSVFYGYTF
TRBJ1-1 - TRBV20-1 few 12 TGCAGTGCCGATAAAATCACCTCTGAAGCTTTCTTT CSADKITSEAFF
TRBJ2-3 - TRBV12-3/TRBV12-4 - 14 TGTGCCAGCAGTTCCAGAGTGGGAGCAGATGTGGAGTATTTC CASSSRVGADVEYF
TRBJ2-5 - TRBV30 - 12 TGTGCCTGGAACTCCGGTCAAGAGACCCAGTACTTC CAWNSGQETQYF
TRBJ2-3 - TRBV11-3 - 14 TGTGCCAGCAGCCTCCTGGGGGAGGCAGATGCGCAGTATTTT CASSLLGEADAQYF
TRBJ2-7 - TRBV3-1 once 14 TGTGCCAGCAGCCAGGCAGTGATCTCCTACGAGCAGTACTTC CASSQAVISYEQYF
TRBJ1-1 TRBD1 TRBV7-2 - 15 TGTGCCAGCAGCTTAGCGTTAGGGGGCGGCACTGAAGCTTTCTTT CASSLALGGGTEAFF
TRBJ1-2 - TRBV5-6 many 12 TGTGCCAGCAGCTTGGCCGGTTATGGCTACACCTTC CASSLAGYGYTF
TRBJ2-7 TRBD2 TRBV12-3/TRBV12-4 - 15 TGTGCCAGCTGGTCGACTAGCGGGGATTACAATGAGCAGTACTTC CASWSTSGDYNEQYF
TRBJ1-1 - TRBV10-1 - 14 TGCGCCAGCAGTACAGGGTGGGGGAACACTGAAGCTTTCTTT CASSTGWGNTEAFF
TRBJ2-7 - TRBV27 once 13 TGTGCCAGCTGGTTGGGCGCTAGCTACGAGCAGTACTTC CASWLGASYEQYF
TRBJ1-1 - TRBV6-2/TRBV6-3 - 12 TGTGCCAGCAAGGGGGGGCACACTGAAGCTTTCTTT CASKGGHTEAFF
TRBJ1-3 TRBD1 TRBV28 once 16 TGTGCCAGCAGTTTATGGTGGCAGGGGGCTGGAAACACCATATATTTT CASSLWWQGAGNTIYF